This T cell receptor beta chain was recorded in a study of spatial heterogeneity in lung cancer. Points from the study as a whole: Tumor TCRs that were ubiquitous and expanded showed up in blood more at resection than follow-up.

This clonotype appeared many times. Its specificity is not known. V was pared by 3 bases and J by 6 bases, with 4 bases of the junction left unmatched. CDR1 is ENHRY and CDR2 is SYGVKD in the germline V gene. The CDR3 is made up of 14 amino acids. Time point described: sample taken at primary tumor resection. Whole RNA, isolated from tumor, nontumor lung or frozen PBMC, was sequenced without prior sorting. Via MiXCR, TCRdb re-called the 5' RACE reads, giving one row per CDR3 protein. This table has around 11,000 distinct CDR3 sequences, 3.5% to 4.5% appearing once. V is TRBV10-3 and J is TRBJ2-2; 7 bases match TRBD2. The sequence was collected from a female donor with early-stage non-small cell lung cancer. Sample: PBMCs, taken at surgery. The CDR3 sequence: CAISDAAGAGELFF. DNA for the CDR3: TGTGCCATCAGTGATGCGGCGGGAGCCGGGGAGCTGTTTTTT.